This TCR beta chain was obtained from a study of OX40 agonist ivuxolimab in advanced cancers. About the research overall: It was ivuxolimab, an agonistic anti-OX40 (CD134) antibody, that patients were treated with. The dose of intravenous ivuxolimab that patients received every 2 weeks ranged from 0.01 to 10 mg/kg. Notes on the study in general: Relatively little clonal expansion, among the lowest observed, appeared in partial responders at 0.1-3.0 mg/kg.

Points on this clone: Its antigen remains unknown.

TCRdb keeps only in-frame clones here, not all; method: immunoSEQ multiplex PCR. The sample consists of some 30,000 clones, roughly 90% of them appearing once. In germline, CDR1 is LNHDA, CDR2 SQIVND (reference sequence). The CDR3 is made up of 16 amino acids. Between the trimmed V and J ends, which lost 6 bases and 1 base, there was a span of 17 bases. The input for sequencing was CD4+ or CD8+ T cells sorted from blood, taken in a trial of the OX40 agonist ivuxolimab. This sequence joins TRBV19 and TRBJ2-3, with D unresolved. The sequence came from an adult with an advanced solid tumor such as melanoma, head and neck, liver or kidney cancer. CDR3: CASSTYGLHGTDTQYF. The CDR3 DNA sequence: TGTGCCAGTAGCACCTATGGGCTTCACGGCACAGATACGCAGTATTTT. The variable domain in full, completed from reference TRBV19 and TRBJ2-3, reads DGGITQSPKYLFRKEGQNVTLSCEQNLNHDAMYWYRQDPGQGLRLIYYSQIVNDFQKGDIAEGYSVSREKKESFPLTVTSAQKNPTAFYLCASSTYGLHGTDTQYFGPGTRLTVL.